A selection of T cell receptor beta chains follows, all from one sample in a study of regulatory and conventional T cells in RAG deficiency. Assay used: immunoSEQ multiplex PCR; TCRdb lists only in-frame clones, some missing. The profile shows 45,000 or so clones, approximately 90% of them singletons. The data also belong to a second study, concerning regulatory T cells.

Material: CD4+ effector T cells sorted from blood. The receptors come from a human donor in good health. Each CDR3 is given with its conserved first and last residue. The order of the fields is D gene, J gene, V gene, clone size, CDR3 DNA, CDR3 protein. D genes are given only for firm matches. Clone size is stated in some rows and not others, as once, few, many or a class when expanded.

TRBD2 | TRBJ2-2 | TRBV14 | few | TGTGCCAGCAGCCGGACTAGCGGGGGGGCGGCGAGGACCGGGGAGCTGTTTTTT | CASSRTSGGAARTGELFF
NA | TRBJ1-5 | TRBV5-1 | NA | TGCGCCAGCAGCTTGGCGGGTACTAGGGATCAGCCCCAGCATTTT | CASSLAGTRDQPQHF
NA | TRBJ2-1 | TRBV6-5 | NA | TGTGCCAGCAGTTACAGGTCGACGAGCTCCTACAATGAGCAGTTCTTC | CASSYRSTSSYNEQFF
NA | TRBJ1-6 | TRBV18 | NA | TGTGCCAGCTCACCACGTTCGGAGCTAAAGGGTTCACCCCTCCACTTT | CASSPRSELKGSPLHF
TRBD1 | TRBJ1-1 | TRBV30 | once | TGTGCCTGGAGTGTACCAGGGACAGGGAGGGTTAGGGAAGCTTTCTTT | CAWSVPGTGRVREAFF
TRBD2 | TRBJ2-7 | TRBV6-1 | NA | TGTGCCAGCATCCCACGGGCTAGCGGGAGGTACGAGCAGTACTTC | CASIPRASGRYEQYF
NA | TRBJ2-3 | TRBV10-3 | NA | TGTGCCATCAGTGAGGACCAACGCCTCACAGATACGCAGTATTTT | CAISEDQRLTDTQYF
TRBD2 | TRBJ2-7 | TRBV15 | NA | TGTGCCACCAGCAGAGGCCCGGGCCTAGCGGATCTCTCCTACGAGCAGTACTTC | CATSRGPGLADLSYEQYF
TRBD1 | TRBJ2-3 | TRBV2 | NA | TGTGCCAGCAGACTGGACAGGGGAAGATGGGATACGCAGTATTTT | CASRLDRGRWDTQYF
TRBD2 | TRBJ2-5 | TRBV5-1 | NA | TGCGCCAGCAGCTTGGCCGCAGCGGGGGGACAAGAGACCCAGTACTTC | CASSLAAAGGQETQYF
NA | TRBJ1-1 | TRBV18 | NA | TGTGCCAGCGGGCAGACGAACACTGAAGCTTTCTTT | CASGQTNTEAFF
NA | TRBJ1-1 | TRBV10-1 | NA | TGCGCCAGCAGGGCAAGGGGGGGCGCGAGAGAAAAGAACACTGAAGCTTTCTTT | CASRARGGAREKNTEAFF
TRBD2 | TRBJ2-1 | TRBV6-4 | NA | TGTGCCAGCAGTGACTCGATTACTAGCGGGAGCTCAAATGAGCAGTTCTTC | CASSDSITSGSSNEQFF
NA | TRBJ1-4 | TRBV7-9 | NA | TGTGCCAGCAGTCCGAACAGGGTAACTAATGAAAAACTGTTTTTT | CASSPNRVTNEKLFF
NA | TRBJ2-7 | TRBV11-2 | NA | TGTGCCAGCAGTCCCCCGGGGGAGCAGTACTTC | CASSPPGEQYF
NA | TRBJ1-6 | TRBV19 | NA | TGTGCCAGTAAGGGGGGTCCAGGCCTTGGCTCCTATAATTCACCCCTCCACTTT | CASKGGPGLGSYNSPLHF
NA | TRBJ2-7 | TRBV2 | NA | TGTGCCAGCAGCGTAGCGGCCGCACCCCTACGGGAGCAGTACTTC | CASSVAAAPLREQYF
NA | TRBJ2-4 | TRBV19 | once | TGTGCCAGTAGTACCCAGGGAAGTTCCCTAGCCAAAAACATTCAGTACTTC | CASSTQGSSLAKNIQYF
NA | TRBJ2-7 | TRBV7-2 | NA | TGTGCCAGCAGCTTAGTCTTCAACTACGAGCAGTACTTC | CASSLVFNYEQYF
NA | TRBJ2-7 | TRBV7-2 | NA | TGTGCCAGCAGCACGCCATCGTCGGGCTACGAGCAGTACTTC | CASSTPSSGYEQYF
NA | TRBJ1-2 | TRBV11-2 | NA | TGTGCCAGCAGCTTAGCCAGGATCACTCCTGCTTATGGCTACACCTTC | CASSLARITPAYGYTF
TRBD2 | TRBJ2-3 | TRBV19 | NA | TGTGCCAGTAGTAAAACTAGCGGGGGAGTGTATACGCAGTATTTT | CASSKTSGGVYTQYF
NA | TRBJ1-1 | TRBV19 | NA | TGTGCCAGTAGTGTAGACAGGACCAACACTGAAGCTTTCTTT | CASSVDRTNTEAFF
TRBD1 | TRBJ1-2 | TRBV15 | NA | TGTGCCACCAGCTGGGGGGACAGGGAAGTTGGTGGCTACACCTTC | CATSWGDREVGGYTF
NA | TRBJ1-2 | TRBV28 | NA | TGTGCCAGCAGCCCTGCCCGAGGGAACTATGGCTACACCTTC | CASSPARGNYGYTF
NA | TRBJ1-1 | TRBV18 | NA | TGTGCCAGCTCCGGAAGACAGGCTGAAGCTTTCTTT | CASSGRQAEAFF
NA | TRBJ2-2 | TRBV7-3 | NA | TGTGCCAGCAGCTTAAACAGGGAGGGCGGGGAGCTGTTTTTT | CASSLNREGGELFF
NA | TRBJ1-4 | TRBV9 | NA | TGTGCCAGCAGCGGTCGGGGCAGGGGTAATGAAAAACTGTTTTTT | CASSGRGRGNEKLFF
TRBD1 | TRBJ2-1 | TRBV6-5 | NA | TGTGCCAGCAGTTTGGACAGGGTCGATGAGCAGTTCTTC | CASSLDRVDEQFF
NA | TRBJ1-1 | TRBV19 | NA | TGTGCCAGTAGTGAGATCTACGAGAACACTGAAGCTTTCTTT | CASSEIYENTEAFF
TRBD1 | TRBJ2-5 | TRBV7-9 | NA | TGTGCCAGCAGCGACCGAGGACAGGGCATACAAGAGACCCAGTACTTC | CASSDRGQGIQETQYF
NA | TRBJ2-2 | TRBV29-1 | NA | TGCAGCGTTGGACAGGTAACCACCGGGGAGCTGTTTTTT | CSVGQVTTGELFF
TRBD1 | TRBJ1-1 | TRBV4-2 | NA | TGTGCCAGCAGCCAAGATGGGACAGCGGGGTGGACTGAAGCTTTCTTT | CASSQDGTAGWTEAFF
NA | TRBJ2-3 | TRBV27 | NA | TGTGCCAGCAGTTTATGGGTCAGCACAGATACGCAGTATTTT | CASSLWVSTDTQYF
TRBD1 | TRBJ1-5 | TRBV6-6 | NA | TGTGCCAGCAGTCTCCGACAGGGACATCAGCCCCAGCATTTT | CASSLRQGHQPQHF
NA | TRBJ1-1 | TRBV7-9 | NA | TGTGCCAGCCAGAGTGTCGTTGGTGCTGAAGCTTTCTTT | CASQSVVGAEAFF
NA | TRBJ1-1 | TRBV7-3 | once | TGTGCCAGCAGCCTTCGGGGGGGATCGAACACTGAAGCTTTCTTT | CASSLRGGSNTEAFF
NA | TRBJ1-5 | TRBV6-5 | NA | TGTGCCAGCAGTTACGGGTTCCCAGGGGGCAATCAGCCCCAGCATTTT | CASSYGFPGGNQPQHF
NA | TRBJ2-5 | TRBV11-2 | NA | TGTGCCAGCAGCTTACGGGTTATCTTCGGGGAGACCCAGTACTTC | CASSLRVIFGETQYF
TRBD1 | TRBJ2-7 | TRBV6-1 | NA | TGTGCCAGCAGGACGGACAGGGGCTCCTCCTACGAGCAGTACTTC | CASRTDRGSSYEQYF
NA | TRBJ1-1 | TRBV19 | NA | TGTGCCAGTAGTATGCGGTGGGGAGGAACTGAAGCTTTCTTT | CASSMRWGGTEAFF
NA | TRBJ2-2 | TRBV6-1 | NA | TGTGCCAGCAGTGAATTAGGGAAGGCCGGGGAGCTGTTTTTT | CASSELGKAGELFF
NA | TRBJ2-2 | TRBV5-1 | NA | TGCGCCAGCAGCTTGGCCTGGGGGGGCCACACCGGGGAGCTGTTTTTT | CASSLAWGGHTGELFF
TRBD2 | TRBJ2-1 | TRBV14 | NA | TGTGCCAGCAGCCAAGAGCGGCTAGCGGGGGGTAAGGATGAGCAGTTCTTC | CASSQERLAGGKDEQFF
NA | TRBJ1-2 | TRBV28 | NA | TGTGCCAGCAGTAGCCCCGTGGGTGGGTCGAACTATGGCTACACCTTC | CASSSPVGGSNYGYTF
TRBD1 | TRBJ2-4 | TRBV19 | NA | TGTGCCAGTAGTGCCCCTGGCAGGGGGCGCGGGAACATTCAGTACTTC | CASSAPGRGRGNIQYF
NA | TRBJ1-1 | TRBV18 | NA | TGTGCCAGCTCAAACAGCGACAGGCAATTGGACACTGAAGCTTTCTTT | CASSNSDRQLDTEAFF
TRBD2 | TRBJ2-2 | TRBV7-3 | few | TGTGCCAGCAGCTCTCTAGCGGGGGGGAACACCGGGGAGCTGTTTTTT | CASSSLAGGNTGELFF
TRBD1 | TRBJ2-7 | TRBV27 | NA | TGTGCCAGCAGTTTACGGACAGGAATCCACGAGCAGTACTTC | CASSLRTGIHEQYF
NA | TRBJ1-3 | TRBV28 | few | TGTGCCAGCAGTCGAGGGGGGGGCGCATCTGGAAACACCATATATTTT | CASSRGGGASGNTIYF